The 3 T cell receptor beta chains reported below all come from one sample, sequenced in a study of long-term antiretroviral therapy in people with HIV. They ran version v3.0 of the immunoSEQ assay at survey level. Method: immunoSEQ multiplex PCR; TCRdb's copy keeps in-frame clones and lacks some. The sample yields roughly 26,000 clones, roughly 96% seen once. Sequences were derived from unsorted PBMCs, sampled 4.9 years after starting antiretroviral therapy. These receptors originate from a woman aged 45-65 years with HIV.

The count of this clone is one. The gene calls are TRBV6-1 and TRBJ1-1, with D unresolved. The CDR3 is 11 residues long. In germline, CDR1 is MNHNS, CDR2 SASEGT. V gave up 2 bases and J gave up 8 bases, with 6 bases separating them. CDR3 residues: CASSEYVEAFF. The DNA of the CDR3 is TGTGCCAGCAGTGAATATGTAGAAGCTTTCTTT.

The V and J genes are TRBV25-1 and TRBJ2-7, with D perhaps matching TRBD1 (5 bases). This CDR3 spans 13 amino acids. Germline V gene data show CDR1 as MGHDK and CDR2 as SYGVNS. V was trimmed by 6 bases and J by 0 bases, leaving 9 bases between them. The CDR3 loop is CASSPDSSYEQYF. DNA of the CDR3: TGTGCCAGCAGCCCCGACAGCTCCTACGAGCAGTACTTC.

This chain links TRBV10-3 with TRBJ2-2; D gene unclear. The CDR3 sequence is 15 residues long. Trimming removed 4 bases from V and 4 bases from J, with 13 bases in between. Germline-derived CDR1 and CDR2 are ENHRY and SYGVKD. Here the CDR3 DNA reads TGTGCCATCAGTGGGGATTATAGGTCCACCGGGGAGCTGTTTTTT. It translates to CAISGDYRSTGELFF.